This T cell receptor beta chain was sequenced for a study of T cell changes during pregnancy in multiple sclerosis. Germline loops: CDR1 SGHRS, CDR2 YFSETQ. V was shortened by 4 bases and J by 2 bases, with 9 bases between the two germline ends. The CDR3 has 13 residues. The method was immunoSEQ multiplex PCR; TCRdb's version includes in-frame clones alone and lacks a portion of them. The data show 40,000 to 55,000 clones, with 80% to 95% seen just once and about 0.75% held by the top ten. This receptor was taken from a female donor with multiple sclerosis, enrolled in a pregnancy study. V gene TRBV5-1 combines with J gene TRBJ1-1; D is unresolved. Sample: CD4+ T cells from peripheral blood mononuclear cells, taken in the third trimester of pregnancy. The CDR3 sequence is CASSLYLNTEAFF. The CDR3 DNA reads TGCGCCAGCAGCCTTTATCTCAACACTGAAGCTTTCTTT.